A selection of T cell receptor beta chains follows, all from one sample in a study of T cells in Graves' hyperthyroidism and ophthalmopathy. Via MiXCR, TCRdb re-called the multiplex PCR reads, giving one row per CDR3 protein. Among roughly 600,000 distinct CDR3 sequences, approximately 15% were seen once, and the ten largest hold around 12%. The source material was blood. The receptors stem from a woman aged 50 to 60 with Graves' ophthalmopathy. The CDR3 runs from the conserved cysteine through the conserved F or W. The D gene is left open where the match is weak. Size is omitted from some rows. Given values are once, few, many or a class for expanded clones.

v_call: TRBV27
d_call: .
clone_size: few
cdr3_length: 16
j_call: TRBJ1-3
cdr3_nt: TGTGCCAGCACCCTAGGGGGACCGTACTCTGGAAACACCATATATTTT
cdr3_aa: CASTLGGPYSGNTIYF

v_call: TRBV14
d_call: .
clone_size: .
cdr3_length: 13
j_call: TRBJ2-1
cdr3_nt: TGTGCCAGCAGCCAAGATCTTAGGCATGAGCAGTTCTTC
cdr3_aa: CASSQDLRHEQFF

v_call: TRBV20-1
d_call: .
clone_size: many
cdr3_length: 14
j_call: TRBJ2-7
cdr3_nt: TGCAGTGCTAGAGGGGTAAGGGGCTCCTACGAGCAGTACTTC
cdr3_aa: CSARGVRGSYEQYF

v_call: TRBV15
d_call: .
clone_size: .
cdr3_length: 16
j_call: TRBJ2-7
cdr3_nt: TGTGCCACCAGCAGAGACAGGGCGTCATTCTCCTACGAGCAGTACTTC
cdr3_aa: CATSRDRASFSYEQYF

v_call: TRBV10-3
d_call: .
clone_size: .
cdr3_length: 16
j_call: TRBJ2-2
cdr3_nt: TGTGCCATCAGTGCGAGTAGCGGAGCCCTCGGCGGGGAGCTGTTTTTT
cdr3_aa: CAISASSGALGGELFF

v_call: TRBV28
d_call: .
clone_size: many
cdr3_length: 15
j_call: TRBJ2-3
cdr3_nt: TGTGCCAGCAGTTTTTTGGACCAGAGCTCAGATACGCAGTATTTT
cdr3_aa: CASSFLDQSSDTQYF

v_call: TRBV2
d_call: .
clone_size: many
cdr3_length: 14
j_call: TRBJ2-3
cdr3_nt: TGTGCCAGCATAGTCCAGGGTGGCACAGATACGCAGTATTTT
cdr3_aa: CASIVQGGTDTQYF

v_call: TRBV12-3/TRBV12-4
d_call: TRBD1
clone_size: many
cdr3_length: 14
j_call: TRBJ1-4
cdr3_nt: TGTGCCAGCAGTTCGACAGGGTGGGGAGAAAAACTGTTTTTT
cdr3_aa: CASSSTGWGEKLFF

v_call: TRBV18
d_call: .
clone_size: .
cdr3_length: 15
j_call: TRBJ2-3
cdr3_nt: TGTGCCAGCTCACCGTTGTTGGGCAGCACAGATACGCAGTATTTT
cdr3_aa: CASSPLLGSTDTQYF

v_call: TRBV7-2
d_call: TRBD2
clone_size: .
cdr3_length: 12
j_call: TRBJ2-3
cdr3_nt: TGTGCCAGCAGCCGTCTAGCGGGTACGCAGTATTTT
cdr3_aa: CASSRLAGTQYF

v_call: TRBV28
d_call: .
clone_size: many
cdr3_length: 15
j_call: TRBJ2-5
cdr3_nt: TGTGCCAGCAGGCCTGGGGGCGGCCTCGTAGAGACCCAGTACTTC
cdr3_aa: CASRPGGGLVETQYF

v_call: TRBV18
d_call: .
clone_size: few
cdr3_length: 16
j_call: TRBJ2-4
cdr3_nt: TGTGCCAGCTCACCCCCCCTAACAGGGACCAAAAACATTCAGTACTTC
cdr3_aa: CASSPPLTGTKNIQYF

v_call: TRBV2
d_call: .
clone_size: many
cdr3_length: 11
j_call: TRBJ2-7
cdr3_nt: TGTGCCAGCACTACGTTGTACGAGCAGTACTTC
cdr3_aa: CASTTLYEQYF

v_call: TRBV28
d_call: TRBD2
clone_size: many
cdr3_length: 17
j_call: TRBJ2-7
cdr3_nt: TGTGCCAGCAGTTTAGGGGGACTAGCGGAATACTCCTACGAGCAGTACTTC
cdr3_aa: CASSLGGLAEYSYEQYF

v_call: TRBV12-3/TRBV12-4
d_call: .
clone_size: many
cdr3_length: 12
j_call: TRBJ2-7
cdr3_nt: TGTGCCAGCTCCGGGGAAACCTACGAGCAGTACTTC
cdr3_aa: CASSGETYEQYF

v_call: TRBV6-1
d_call: .
clone_size: .
cdr3_length: 15
j_call: TRBJ1-1
cdr3_nt: TGTGCCAGCAGCCCGAAATCCCACATGAACACTGAAGCTTTCTTT
cdr3_aa: CASSPKSHMNTEAFF

v_call: TRBV20-1
d_call: .
clone_size: .
cdr3_length: 17
j_call: TRBJ1-1
cdr3_nt: TGCAGTGCTCGATCCGACAGCCGCGGTTGGGGGAACACTGAAGCTTTCTTT
cdr3_aa: CSARSDSRGWGNTEAFF

v_call: TRBV5-1
d_call: TRBD1
clone_size: many
cdr3_length: 13
j_call: TRBJ2-7
cdr3_nt: TGCGCCAGCAGCTGGACAGGGGGCACCGAGCAGTACTTC
cdr3_aa: CASSWTGGTEQYF

v_call: TRBV27
d_call: TRBD2
clone_size: many
cdr3_length: 15
j_call: TRBJ2-1
cdr3_nt: TGTGCCAGCAGTCCCGGACTAGCGACCTACAATGAGCAGTTCTTC
cdr3_aa: CASSPGLATYNEQFF

v_call: TRBV28
d_call: TRBD2
clone_size: many
cdr3_length: 18
j_call: TRBJ2-7
cdr3_nt: TGTGCCAGCAGCTACACCCCGGGACTAGCGGGTCGTGCCTACGAGCAGTACTTC
cdr3_aa: CASSYTPGLAGRAYEQYF

v_call: TRBV6-1
d_call: TRBD1
clone_size: .
cdr3_length: 12
j_call: TRBJ2-7
cdr3_nt: TGTGCCAGCGGGGACAGGACCTACGAGCAGTACTTC
cdr3_aa: CASGDRTYEQYF

v_call: TRBV12-3/TRBV12-4
d_call: TRBD2
clone_size: many
cdr3_length: 15
j_call: TRBJ2-7
cdr3_nt: TGTGCCAGCAGTTCCTGGACTAGCGTCTCCTACGAGCAGTACTTC
cdr3_aa: CASSSWTSVSYEQYF

v_call: TRBV18
d_call: TRBD1
clone_size: .
cdr3_length: 17
j_call: TRBJ2-1
cdr3_nt: TGTGCCAGCTCACCTAGACAGGGGAAAACATATAACAATGAGCAGTTCTTC
cdr3_aa: CASSPRQGKTYNNEQFF

v_call: TRBV6-2/TRBV6-3
d_call: TRBD2
clone_size: many
cdr3_length: 15
j_call: TRBJ2-1
cdr3_nt: TGTGCCAGCAGTTACCCCGGGACTACCTACAATGAGCAGTTCTTC
cdr3_aa: CASSYPGTTYNEQFF

v_call: TRBV15
d_call: .
clone_size: .
cdr3_length: 17
j_call: TRBJ1-5
cdr3_nt: TGTGCCACCAGCAGTGACCCGACGAGGGCCCAAAATCAGCCCCAGCATTTT
cdr3_aa: CATSSDPTRAQNQPQHF

v_call: TRBV7-2
d_call: TRBD2
clone_size: many
cdr3_length: 15
j_call: TRBJ2-7
cdr3_nt: TGTGCCAGCAGCTTAGCCGGACTAGGAACCTACGAGCAGTACTTC
cdr3_aa: CASSLAGLGTYEQYF

v_call: TRBV6-1
d_call: TRBD1
clone_size: .
cdr3_length: 14
j_call: TRBJ1-5
cdr3_nt: TGTGCCAGCAGACCGGGACAGCTTAATCAGCCCCAGCATTTT
cdr3_aa: CASRPGQLNQPQHF

v_call: TRBV3-1
d_call: .
clone_size: .
cdr3_length: 15
j_call: TRBJ2-1
cdr3_nt: TGTGCCAGCAGCCTCCGGACAGCGAGCTACAATGAGCAGTTCTTC
cdr3_aa: CASSLRTASYNEQFF

v_call: TRBV28
d_call: .
clone_size: many
cdr3_length: 15
j_call: TRBJ2-7
cdr3_nt: TGTGCCAGCAGTTTATGGGGACCCCCCTCCTACGAGCAGTACTTC
cdr3_aa: CASSLWGPPSYEQYF

v_call: TRBV28
d_call: .
clone_size: many
cdr3_length: 14
j_call: TRBJ2-7
cdr3_nt: TGTGCCAGCAGTTTCCAGGGAAACTCCTACGAGCAGTACTTC
cdr3_aa: CASSFQGNSYEQYF

v_call: TRBV6-5
d_call: .
clone_size: few
cdr3_length: 14
j_call: TRBJ2-2
cdr3_nt: TGTGCCAGCAGTTACCCAGACAGACCCGGGGAGCTGTTTTTT
cdr3_aa: CASSYPDRPGELFF

v_call: TRBV5-1
d_call: .
clone_size: many
cdr3_length: 13
j_call: TRBJ2-7
cdr3_nt: TGCGCCAGCAGCGCGGGCAGCGCCTACGAGCAGTACTTC
cdr3_aa: CASSAGSAYEQYF

v_call: TRBV19
d_call: .
clone_size: .
cdr3_length: 14
j_call: TRBJ2-7
cdr3_nt: TGTGCCAGTAGACGGGACGGCAGCTCCTACGAGCAGTACTTC
cdr3_aa: CASRRDGSSYEQYF

v_call: TRBV7-9
d_call: TRBD2
clone_size: .
cdr3_length: 21
j_call: TRBJ2-7
cdr3_nt: TGTGCCAGCAGCTTACCGCCGGGACTAGCGGGAGGGCCGGCGTATCCTCACGAGCAGTACTTC
cdr3_aa: CASSLPPGLAGGPAYPHEQYF

v_call: TRBV10-3
d_call: TRBD1
clone_size: few
cdr3_length: 15
j_call: TRBJ1-2
cdr3_nt: TGTGCCATCAGAACCCCCGGGACAGGGGGCAGTGGCTACACCTTC
cdr3_aa: CAIRTPGTGGSGYTF

v_call: TRBV5-1
d_call: TRBD1
clone_size: many
cdr3_length: 14
j_call: TRBJ1-2
cdr3_nt: TGCGCCAGCAGCCGGACAGGGATAGACTATGGCTACACCTTC
cdr3_aa: CASSRTGIDYGYTF

v_call: TRBV28
d_call: TRBD1
clone_size: many
cdr3_length: 9
j_call: TRBJ2-7
cdr3_nt: TGTGCCACTCCGACAGGGAGGTACTTC
cdr3_aa: CATPTGRYF

v_call: TRBV7-2
d_call: .
clone_size: few
cdr3_length: 14
j_call: TRBJ2-5
cdr3_nt: TGTGCCAGCAGCCCCGTCAGGCCCCAAGAGACCCAGTACTTC
cdr3_aa: CASSPVRPQETQYF

v_call: TRBV12-5
d_call: .
clone_size: many
cdr3_length: 12
j_call: TRBJ1-2
cdr3_nt: TGTGCTAGTGGTCCAGACAGTGATGGCTACACCTTC
cdr3_aa: CASGPDSDGYTF

v_call: TRBV6-1
d_call: .
clone_size: .
cdr3_length: 16
j_call: TRBJ2-3
cdr3_nt: TGTGCCAGCAGTGAGGTACCACAGGGATACACAGATACGCAGTATTTT
cdr3_aa: CASSEVPQGYTDTQYF

v_call: TRBV12-3/TRBV12-4
d_call: .
clone_size: few
cdr3_length: 14
j_call: TRBJ2-7
cdr3_nt: TGTGCCAGCAGTCTCCGTAGGCGGGCCGGCGAGCAGTACTTC
cdr3_aa: CASSLRRRAGEQYF

v_call: TRBV6-1
d_call: .
clone_size: many
cdr3_length: 15
j_call: TRBJ2-3
cdr3_nt: TGTGCCAGCAGCCAAGCCGGGACCAGCACAGATACGCAGTATTTT
cdr3_aa: CASSQAGTSTDTQYF

v_call: TRBV27
d_call: TRBD2
clone_size: many
cdr3_length: 16
j_call: TRBJ2-1
cdr3_nt: TGTGCCAGCAGTGGCCTACTAGCGGGTTTCAACAATGAGCAGTTCTTC
cdr3_aa: CASSGLLAGFNNEQFF